One sample yielded the 29 T cell receptor beta chains listed below, sequenced in a study of cytomegalovirus exposure and HLA in healthy donors. PCR used 60 Vbeta primers and 13 Jbeta primers. Data came from immunoSEQ multiplex PCR; TCRdb stores just in-frame clones and leaves some out. The table shows around 91,000 clones, with just under 80% occurring only once. Source material: PBMCs. These receptor sequences come from a male donor in good health and CMV-seropositive.

V and J are TRBV19 and TRBJ1-5, with a tentative D call TRBD1 (6 bases). Trimming left V 3 bases short and J 1 base short, with 19 bases between. This CDR3 is 18 amino acids long. Germline V gene sequence: CDR1 LNHDA, CDR2 SQIVND (reference sequence). The CDR3 DNA follows: TGTGCCAGTAGTATCCCGACAGGTCTCCCTCCAAGCAATCAGCCCCAGCATTTT. Its protein product is CASSIPTGLPPSNQPQHF.

The chain combines TRBV9 with TRBJ2-1; 7 nucleotides match TRBD2. CDR1 is SGDLS, CDR2 YYNGEE, per germline. The CDR3 has 14 amino acids. Trimming removed 1 base from V and 7 bases from J; junction bases left unmatched: 5. The CDR3 reads CASSVFSGANEQFF. The CDR3 nucleotides read TGTGCCAGCAGCGTATTCAGCGGGGCTAATGAGCAGTTCTTC.

The chain recombines TRBV29-1 with TRBJ1-1; D is undetermined. The CDR3 is 13 amino acids. Germline loops: CDR1 SQVTM, CDR2 ANQGSEA. Trimming pared 7 bases from V and 0 bases from J, leaving 12 bases between. CDR3 amino acids: CSAKEELNTEAFF. CDR3 bases: TGCAGCGCAAAGGAGGAACTGAACACTGAAGCTTTCTTT. Complete variable domain (other parts from reference TRBV29-1 and TRBJ1-1): SAVISQKPSRDICQRGTSLTIQCQVDSQVTMMFWYRQQPGQSLTLIATANQGSEATYESGFVIDKFPISRPNLTFSTLTVSNMSPEDSSIYLCSAKEELNTEAFFGQGTRLTVV.

V is TRBV30 and J is TRBJ1-6, with 9 bases identical to TRBD1. Losses at the gene ends were 2 bases for V and 7 bases for J; bases not matched to a gene: 6. Germline CDR1 is GTSNPN and CDR2 is SVGIG (reference sequence). The CDR3 is made up of 15 amino acids. This CDR3 is CAWSSHGTGNSPLHF. The CDR3 nucleotides are TGTGCCTGGAGTTCCCATGGGACAGGGAATTCACCCCTCCACTTT.

The chain employs TRBV2 and TRBJ2-7; TRBD2 agrees at 7 bases. CDR1 is SNHLY and CDR2 is FYNNEI in the germline V gene. V shed 9 bases, J shed 6 bases, and the junction held 5 bases outside the gene matches. This CDR3 has 11 amino acids. The CDR3 bases are TGTGCCAGTATGGGGGGGAGCGAGCAGTACTTC. Amino acids: CASMGGSEQYF.

The V gene is TRBV7-7, the J gene TRBJ1-4, with a possible D match to TRBD1 (5 bases). This CDR3 comprises 13 residues. Trimming took off 5 bases at V and 13 bases at J, with 17 bases between the two ends. Germline V CDR1 and CDR2: SSHAT, FNYEAQ (reference sequence). Here the CDR3 DNA reads TGTGCCAGCAGCCCTTCAGGGTATGGCAGACTGTTTTTT. Translated, it gives CASSPSGYGRLFF.

V and J are TRBV5-5 and TRBJ2-7; no firm D call. This CDR3 is built from 14 residues. Germline V gene lookup returns CDR1 SGHKS and CDR2 YYEKEE (reference sequence). Trimming shortened V by 2 bases and J by 2 bases, and 11 bases separated the two germline ends. CDR3 coding DNA: TGTGCCAGCAGCTTTTGGATGGGCACCTACGAGCAGTACTTC. Its translation: CASSFWMGTYEQYF. Filled out from reference TRBV5-5 and TRBJ2-7, the complete variable domain reads DAGVTQSPTHLIKTRGQQVTLRCSPISGHKSVSWYQQVLGQGPQFIFQYYEKEERGRGNFPDRFSARQFPNYSSELNVNALLLGDSALYLCASSFWMGTYEQYFGPGTRLTVT.

The rearrangement joins TRBV21-1 to TRBJ1-5; the table calls TRBD1, which could not be checked here. TRBV21-1 is a documented pseudogene. The CDR3 has 15 residues. This CDR3 is CASSNGGTGDQPQHF. The DNA for the CDR3 is TGTGCCAGCAGCAACGGCGGGACAGGGGATCAGCCCCAGCATTTT.

The CDR3, as DNA: TGTGCCAGCAGCTTTAGGGGGAACGAGCAGTACTTC. Translating gives CASSFRGNEQYF. V gene TRBV5-6 combines with J gene TRBJ2-7; the D gene is possibly TRBD1 (6 bases). In germline, CDR1 is SGHDT, CDR2 YYEEEE. The CDR3 runs to 12 residues. The germline V and J ends were trimmed by 2 bases and 5 bases, with 8 bases remaining between them.

This clone has a single count. At one end, the junction sequence differs from germline, possibly due to a read error. The rearrangement links TRBV5-1 to TRBJ2-1, with a tentative D call TRBD1 (6 bases). This CDR3 contains 15 residues. Per germline, CDR1 SGHRS and CDR2 YFSETQ. CDR3 in amino acids: CASSFWEQGYNVQFF. The CDR3 coding sequence is TGCGCCAGCAGTTTCTGGGAACAGGGTTACAATGTGCAGTTCTTC.

This chain connects TRBV15 to TRBJ2-2; D is unclear. The V end lost 4 bases, the J end lost 1 base, and 13 bases lay between the germline ends. Germline V gene sequence: CDR1 LNHNV, CDR2 YYDKDF (reference sequence). The CDR3 is 16 amino acids. CDR3 bases: TGTGCCACCAGCACCCCCCGGCAGCGGAACACCGGGGAGCTGTTTTTT. It translates to CATSTPRQRNTGELFF.

The V call is TRBV4-2, the J call TRBJ2-5; D is undetermined. Germline V gives CDR1 LGHNA, CDR2 YNFKEQ. The CDR3 has 12 residues. Trimming cost V 1 base and J 5 bases, with 5 bases left between them. The DNA for the CDR3 is TGTGCCAGCAGCCAAGCCCGGGAGACCCAGTACTTC. Translation: CASSQARETQYF.

V is TRBV19 and J is TRBJ1-5, with 7 nucleotides matching TRBD1. The CDR3 totals 13 residues. From germline, CDR1 is LNHDA and CDR2 SQIVND (reference sequence). Losses at the gene ends were 10 bases for V and 3 bases for J; bases not matched to a gene: 6. The CDR3 spells CATRQGDNQPQHF. CDR3 coding DNA: TGTGCCACCCGACAGGGCGACAATCAGCCCCAGCATTTT. Supplemented by reference TRBV19 and TRBJ1-5, the full variable domain reads DGGITQSPKYLFRKEGQNVTLSCEQNLNHDAMYWYRQDPGQGLRLIYYSQIVNDFQKGDIAEGYSVSREKKESFPLTVTSAQKNPTAFYLCATRQGDNQPQHFGDGTRLSIL.

This sequence joins TRBV7-2 and TRBJ1-5, with D possibly matching TRBD1 (6 bases). Trimming took off 4 bases at V and 5 bases at J, with 15 bases between the two ends. Germline CDR1 reads SGHTA; CDR2 reads FQGNSA. The CDR3 runs to 15 residues. The CDR3 region has the DNA TGTGCCAGCAGCTGGGCGGGGGGCGGGGATCAGCCCCAGCATTTT. Its translation: CASSWAGGGDQPQHF.

The CDR3 sequence: CASSYGGTARSEQYF. The CDR3 bases are TGTGCCAGCAGTTACGGCGGGACAGCACGGTCCGAGCAGTACTTC. The genes are TRBV6-5 and TRBJ2-7; possible D gene TRBD1, 7 bases. Per germline, CDR1 MNHEY and CDR2 SVGAGI. Trimming shortened V by 2 bases and J by 6 bases, and 17 bases separated the two germline ends. The CDR3 runs 15 residues.

This clone has just one count. This sequence joins TRBV4-2 and TRBJ2-3; 7 positions match TRBD2. The CDR3 is 19 residues long. From germline, CDR1 is LGHNA and CDR2 YNFKEQ. J gave up 1 base and V 0 bases, and 13 bases lay outside the gene matches. In DNA, the CDR3 is TGTGCCAGCAGCCAAGATGTCGTACGAGCGGGGATAGGCACAGATACGCAGTATTTT. It yields the protein CASSQDVVRAGIGTDTQYF.

This clone has only a few counts. The rearrangement links TRBV6-1 to TRBJ2-7; 9 bases fit TRBD1. V gave up 4 bases and J gave up 3 bases; unmatched junction bases: 4. This CDR3 comprises 14 residues. Germline CDR1 and CDR2: MNHNS and SASEGT. The CDR3 is CASSVTGGGYEQYF. CDR3 in DNA: TGTGCCAGCAGTGTGACAGGGGGTGGCTACGAGCAGTACTTC.

The chain employs TRBV28 and TRBJ1-1; 7 positions agree with TRBD1. J lost 2 bases, V lost 6 bases, and 12 bases had no gene match. This CDR3 has 16 residues. Looked up from germline, CDR1 is MDHEN and CDR2 is SYDVKM. In DNA form, the CDR3 reads TGTGCCAGCAGAAGACAGGGTCCCCTCCTAAACACTGAAGCTTTCTTT. Translating gives CASRRQGPLLNTEAFF.

This clone turned up a few times. V usage is TRBV6-1 and J usage is TRBJ2-3; maybe TRBD1 (6 bases). This CDR3 contains 17 residues. The V and J ends lost 3 bases and 4 bases respectively, with 20 bases between them. In germline, CDR1 is MNHNS, CDR2 SASEGT. The CDR3 DNA reads TGTGCCAGCAGTGAGACTCAGTGGGGGCGGCCCCCAGATACGCAGTATTTT. It specifies CASSETQWGRPPDTQYF.

V and J are TRBV11-2 and TRBJ1-4, with 7 bases that match TRBD1. Germline trimming cut 5 bases from V and 8 bases from J; bases unmatched to any gene: 11. This CDR3 is 15 amino acids long. Looked up from germline, CDR1 is SGHAT and CDR2 is FQNNGV. The CDR3 is CASSPQRQGGEKLFF. The CDR3 DNA is TGTGCCAGCAGCCCCCAACGACAGGGCGGAGAAAAACTGTTTTTT.

This sequence joins TRBV2 and TRBJ2-7; 7 bases align to TRBD2. This CDR3 is 13 amino acids long. CDR1 and CDR2 from the germline V gene are SNHLY and FYNNEI. The J segment lost 3 bases and the V segment lost 3 bases, leaving 2 bases of the junction unmatched. The CDR3 region has the DNA TGTGCCAGCAGTGACCAGCGGGGCTACGAGCAGTACTTC. Translated: CASSDQRGYEQYF.

The chain combines TRBV5-6 with TRBJ2-2; 11 bases are a match to TRBD2. CDR1 and CDR2 from the germline V gene are SGHDT and YYEEEE. Germline trimming cut 1 base from V and 6 bases from J; bases unmatched to any gene: 11. The CDR3 is made up of 18 amino acids. The CDR3 DNA reads as TGTGCCAGCAGCTTGTTGTTGGTACTAGCGGGAGAGGCCGGGGAGCTGTTTTTT. Protein sequence: CASSLLLVLAGEAGELFF.

The chain recombines TRBV27 with TRBJ1-5; 7 bases map to TRBD1. With V trimmed by 6 bases and J by 1 base, 3 bases remained unmatched. CDR3 size: 14 residues. The germline V gene has CDR1 MNHEY and CDR2 SMNVEV (reference sequence). The DNA of the CDR3 is TGTGCCAGCAGAGTGACAGGGAGCAATCAGCCCCAGCATTTT. It codes for CASRVTGSNQPQHF.

The rearrangement uses TRBV4-2 and TRBJ2-7; 10 bases map to TRBD1. From germline, CDR1 is LGHNA and CDR2 YNFKEQ. This CDR3 is built from 15 residues. V shed 1 base and J 2 bases; nucleotides not matched to a gene: 2. CDR3 in amino acids: CASSQAGTGAYEQYF. The CDR3 bases are TGTGCCAGCAGCCAAGCCGGGACAGGGGCCTACGAGCAGTACTTC.

The V call is TRBV15, the J call TRBJ1-2; 9 bases align to TRBD1. Unmatched junction bases numbered 7, after V lost 1 base and J lost 7 bases. The V gene's germline CDR1 is LNHNV and CDR2 YYDKDF (reference sequence). The CDR3 has 15 residues. The chain's CDR3 is CATSRVTGQGFGYTF. In DNA, the CDR3 is TGTGCCACCAGCAGAGTTACGGGACAGGGCTTTGGCTACACCTTC.

CDR3 nucleotide sequence: TGTGCCTGGAGTAGTAGCAGTGAAGCTTTCTTT. Protein sequence: CAWSSSSEAFF. The rearrangement uses TRBV30 and TRBJ1-1; no definite D call. V was clipped by 2 bases and J by 7 bases, with 8 bases between them. The V gene's germline CDR1 is GTSNPN and CDR2 SVGIG (reference sequence). CDR3 length: 11 amino acids. The whole variable domain, remainder taken from reference TRBV30 and TRBJ1-1, is SQTIHQWPATLVQPVGSPLSLECTVEGTSNPNLYWYRQAAGRGLQLLFYSVGIGQISSEVPQNLSASRPQDRQFILSSKKLLLSDSGFYLCAWSSSSEAFFGQGTRLTVV.

The V gene is TRBV18, the J gene TRBJ1-2; perhaps TRBD1 as D (6 bases). Trimming shortened V by 6 bases and J by 3 bases, and 20 bases separated the two germline ends. Germline loops: CDR1 KGHSH, CDR2 LQKENI. The CDR3 runs 16 residues. The CDR3 nucleotides read TGTGCCAGCTCCCTTCAGACAGGACTTCGGGACTATGGCTACACCTTC. This sequence encodes CASSLQTGLRDYGYTF.

The chain has TRBV6-5 and TRBJ2-7, with TRBD1 identical over 11 bases. This CDR3 is 15 amino acids long. Germline trimming cut 7 bases from V and 5 bases from J; bases unmatched to any gene: 10. CDR1 is MNHEY and CDR2 is SVGAGI in the germline V gene. For the CDR3, the DNA is TGTGCCAGCATGGGGGGAGGGACAGGGGGGAACGAGCAGTACTTC. Residues: CASMGGGTGGNEQYF.

This chain uses TRBV9 with TRBJ2-1; possibly TRBD2 for D (5 bases). Looked up from germline, CDR1 is SGDLS and CDR2 is YYNGEE. Trimming removed 0 bases at V and 12 bases at J, with 22 bases between. The CDR3 sequence is 16 residues long. CDR3 DNA: TGTGCCAGCAGCGTAGGAGGGTCTAGCCCTGTTTGGGGGCAGTTCTTC. Translation: CASSVGGSSPVWGQFF.